The 15 T cell receptor beta chains listed next were all sequenced from one sample in a study of immune heterogeneity within non-small cell lung tumors (dated by TCRdb to the late 2010s). The sample was run on a HiSeq X Ten. The TCR beta CDR3 region was amplified with a multiplex PCR system whose first round ran for about 9 cycles using 32 V-gene forward primers and 13 J-gene reverse primers. The public reads were reprocessed in TCRdb via fastp at Q25 and MiXCR, keeping in-frame beta chains. One record per CDR3 amino acid sequence lists the most common genes and DNA. The sample table shows under 35,000 distinct CDR3 sequences, and less than 35% are seen once. Around 3.9% of the sample is in the top ten clones. Genomic DNA was extracted from bulk tumor tissue and used as the TCR template, and approximately 600 ng gDNA was amplified per sample. During surgery, multiple biopsies were taken from each primary tumor and placed as far apart as possible within the tumor mass. Patients in the study cohort, which was described as untreated, were newly diagnosed NSCLC cases going through curative surgery.

The material sequenced was lung tumor tissue. The receptor set was obtained from a man in his forties with non-small cell lung cancer.

This clonotype has ten or more counts. The V and J genes are TRBV19 and TRBJ2-2; D ambiguous. V lost 7 bases and J lost 5, with 11 bases in between. CDR1 is LNHDA, CDR2 SQIVND, per germline (reference sequence). The CDR3 runs 13 residues. The CDR3, as DNA: TGTGCCAGTATAAGCCGGATAACCGGGGAGCTGTTTTTT. This encodes CASISRITGELFF.

Of note for this clonotype: A much larger clone differs by one base, so this may be a read error. This chain connects TRBV12-3 or TRBV12-4 to TRBJ2-7; D not resolved. The CDR3 is 13 amino acids. The CDR3 nucleotides are TGTGTCAGCATGAAGGTAGCCGCCTACGAGCAGTACTTC. It codes for CVSMKVAAYEQYF.

As for this clonotype: The conserved closing phenylalanine or tryptophan is absent in this CDR3, likely reflecting a read error. The chain employs TRBV6-2 or TRBV6-3 and TRBJ2-1, with 9 bases matching TRBD2. CDR3 length equals 14 residues. Germline CDR1 MNHEY, CDR2 SVGEGT. The V gene end was trimmed by 10 bases and the J gene end by 5 bases; junction bases not matched to a gene: 9. Written as DNA, the CDR3 is TGTGCCACCAGAACAGGACTAGCGAACAATGAGCAGTTCCTC. Translated: CATRTGLANNEQFL.

A remark on this clonotype: This may stem from a read error, because a much larger clone lies one nucleotide away. The chain employs TRBV7-9 and TRBJ1-6; TRBD1 aligns across 7 bases. The V gene end was trimmed by 5 bases and the J gene end by 0 bases; junction bases not matched to a gene: 4. In germline, CDR1 is SEHNR, CDR2 FQNEAQ (reference sequence). CDR3 length: 16 amino acids. The CDR3 protein is CASSKGQPSYNSPLHF. CDR3 in DNA: TGTGCCAGCAGCAAGGGACAGCCCTCCTATAATTCACCCCTCCACTTT.

This clonotype was found many times. This chain joins TRBV5-1 and TRBJ1-6; D not certain. Germline V gene lookup returns CDR1 SGHRS and CDR2 YFSETQ. The V end lost 5 bases, the J end lost 7 bases, and 10 bases lay between the germline ends. This CDR3 contains 13 residues. The CDR3 DNA follows: TGCGCCAGCAGGGTTTCGGGGAATTCACCCCTCCACTTT. It specifies CASRVSGNSPLHF.

This clonotype was recorded a few times. The rearrangement uses TRBV11-2 and TRBJ2-3; possibly TRBD2 for D (6 bases). The germline V gene encodes CDR1 SGHAT and CDR2 FQNNGV. With 4 bases removed from V and 3 bases from J, the gap between germline ends came to 20 bases. The CDR3 runs to 17 residues. This CDR3 is CASSSRLSDYSTDTQYF. The CDR3 coding sequence is TGTGCCAGCAGCTCCAGACTCTCGGACTATTCAACAGATACGCAGTATTTT. Combining the CDR3 with reference TRBV11-2 and TRBJ2-3 gives the whole variable domain EAGVAQSPRYKIIEKRQSVAFWCNPISGHATLYWYQQILGQGPKLLIQFQNNGVVDDSQLPKDRFSAERLKGVDSTLKIQPAKLEDSAVYLCASSSRLSDYSTDTQYFGPGTRLTVL.

This clonotype was counted between two and nine times. The rearrangement joins TRBV19 to TRBJ1-4; D remains unclear. This CDR3 has 13 amino acids. V was trimmed by 5 bases and J by 8 bases, leaving 12 bases between them. Germline V CDR1 and CDR2: LNHDA, SQIVND (reference sequence). CDR3 bases: TGTGCCAGTAGTGGTGGGCGTGGGGAAAAACTGTTTTTT. As protein: CASSGGRGEKLFF.

A remark on this clonotype: A junction end diverges from the germline sequence, so it may reflect a read error. This chain uses TRBV7-2 with TRBJ2-2, with 8 bases aligning to TRBD2. The CDR3 spans 14 residues. The germline CDR1 and CDR2 sequences are SGHTA and FQGNSA. CDR3 nucleotide sequence: TGTGACAGCAGCCAGCCGGGGGGGATGGTGGGGCTGTTTTTT. Translating gives CDSSQPGGMVGLFF. The whole variable domain, filled in from reference TRBV7-2 and TRBJ2-2, reads GAGVSQSPSNKVTEKGKDVELRCDPISGHTALYWYRQSLGQGLEFLIYFQGNSAPDKSGLPSDRFSAERTGGSVSTLTIQRTQQEDSAVYLCDSSQPGGMVGLFFGEGSRLTVL.

This clonotype was detected many times. V usage is TRBV29-1 and J usage is TRBJ2-1; 8 nucleotides align to TRBD2. Germline lookup yields CDR1 SQVTM and CDR2 ANQGSEA. This CDR3 region has 12 residues. CDR3 nucleotide sequence: TGCAGTTCGGCGGGAGGATACAATGAGCAGTTCTTC. Translation gives CSSAGGYNEQFF.

For this clonotype: This CDR3 is missing its conserved last phenylalanine or tryptophan, likely due to a read error. V usage is TRBV7-9 and J usage is TRBJ1-2, with D perhaps TRBD1 (5 bases). The CDR3 loop spans 14 amino acids. V dropped 6 bases and J dropped 3 bases, with 14 bases sitting between them. CDR1 SEHNR and CDR2 FQNEAQ come from the germline V gene (reference sequence). The CDR3 sequence is CASSWTPRDYGYTS. The CDR3 nucleotides are TGTGCCAGCAGTTGGACACCGAGGGACTATGGCTACACCTCC.

The chain couples TRBV5-5 to TRBJ2-3; TRBD2 is a possible D gene (5 bases). The CDR3 sequence is 19 residues long. The germline V gene has CDR1 SGHKS and CDR2 YYEKEE (reference sequence). V lost 1 base, J lost 1 base, and 22 bases lay in between. CDR3 DNA: TGTGCCAGCAGCTTGTTACTGCCCCGGACTGGAGGACGCACAGATACGCAGTATTTT. Its translation is CASSLLLPRTGGRTDTQYF.

This clonotype was detected only a few times. The chain links TRBV9 to TRBJ2-3; TRBD2 matches at 12 bases. Unmatched junction bases numbered 4, after V lost 4 bases and J lost 1 base. Germline V gene lookup returns CDR1 SGDLS and CDR2 YYNGEE. The CDR3 is 16 residues long. CDR3 sequence: CASSSRLAGGTDTQYF. Written as DNA, the CDR3 is TGTGCCAGCAGCTCTAGACTAGCGGGAGGCACAGATACGCAGTATTTT.

V is TRBV5-1 and J is TRBJ2-3, with a tentative D call TRBD2 (6 bases). This CDR3 is built from 16 residues. V was pared by 3 bases and J by 2 bases, with 16 bases between. CDR1 SGHRS and CDR2 YFSETQ come from the germline V gene. CDR3 coding DNA: TGCGCCAGCAGCTCGTTTGGCGCGGGAACCACAGATACGCAGTATTTT. It specifies CASSSFGAGTTDTQYF.

V usage is TRBV6-5 and J usage is TRBJ2-5; 8 bases line up with TRBD2. CDR1 is MNHEY, CDR2 SVGAGI, per germline. Unmatched junction bases numbered 8, after V lost 0 bases and J lost 5 bases. The CDR3 loop spans 16 amino acids. CDR3 in amino acids: CASSYSGTGGGETQYF. Written as DNA, the CDR3 is TGTGCCAGCAGTTACTCAGGGACGGGCGGGGGGGAGACCCAGTACTTC.

In its sample, this clonotype was seen once. This may arise from a read error, as a much more abundant clone is one base away. The chain joins TRBV28 to TRBJ1-2; tentatively, D is TRBD1 (5 bases). The germline gives CDR1 MDHEN, CDR2 SYDVKM. The CDR3 runs 14 residues. For the CDR3, the DNA is TGTGCCATCAGTCAAGGGTCCCAGGGAAGGGGCTACACCTTC. Translating it yields CAISQGSQGRGYTF.